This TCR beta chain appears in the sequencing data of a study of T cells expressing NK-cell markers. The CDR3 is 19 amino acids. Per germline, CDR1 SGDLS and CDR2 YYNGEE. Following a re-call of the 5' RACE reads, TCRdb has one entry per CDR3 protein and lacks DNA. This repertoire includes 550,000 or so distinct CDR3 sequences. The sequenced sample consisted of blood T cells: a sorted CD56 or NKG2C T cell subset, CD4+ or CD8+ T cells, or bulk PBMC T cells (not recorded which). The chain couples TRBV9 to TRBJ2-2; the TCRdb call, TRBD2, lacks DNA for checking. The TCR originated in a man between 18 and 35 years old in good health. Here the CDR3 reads CASSVLGSDSGRNTGELFF.